One and the same sample provided the 12 T cell receptor delta chains below, sequenced in a study of γδ T cells in repeated Plasmodium falciparum infection. Flow sorting of PBMC yielded separate Vgamma9/Vdelta2+ and Vdelta2-negative gammadelta T cell populations for bulk repertoire analysis. TCRdb made new clone calls on the multiplex PCR reads using CATT. The data contain some 51,000 delta-chain clones, about 1.9% of them singletons. The sample consisted of gamma-delta T cells from blood. Receptors originate from a pool of human donors (malaria-infected and uninfected, not separated).

This clone has a count of ten or more. Other nucleotide sequences from this sample produce the same CDR3. The chain combines TRDV1 with TRDJ1; the D gene could be TRDD2 or TRDD3 (5 bases each). TCRdb offers no J gene call, so here the DNA was matched to germline to obtain one. Trimming shortened V by 0 bases and J by 5 bases, and 31 bases separated the two germline ends. CDR3 size: 21 residues. Per the germline V gene, CDR1 is TSWWSYY and CDR2 is QGS. The CDR3 nucleotides are TGTGCTCTTGGGGAACTAGAGTGGGCTTCCCCCATACGTCTCTGCAGGGATAAACTCATCTTT. Its translation is CALGELEWASPIRLCRDKLIF.

The table lists this clone with many counts. The rearrangement uses TRDV1 and TRDJ4, with D hard to call. The CDR3 loop spans 12 amino acids. CDR1 is TSWWSYY, CDR2 QGS, per germline. V was cut by 1 base and J by 3 bases, with 6 bases left in between. CDR3 in amino acids: CALGERKGPLIF. The CDR3 DNA sequence: TGTGCTCTTGGGGAACGGAAAGGACCCCTGATCTTT.

This clone was detected only a few times. The protein given by TCRdb reflects a much larger clone and differs at residue 11 from this DNA's translation, likely from a read error; the protein shown is the DNA's translation. The chain recombines TRDV2 with TRDJ1; D remains ambiguous. The J gene, left out of TCRdb, was set here by checking the DNA against germline. This CDR3 spans 15 amino acids. V gave up 1 base and J gave up 6 bases, with 17 bases separating them. The germline CDR1 and CDR2 sequences are GEAIGNYY and EKD. The CDR3 spells CACDTRGPPGYKLIF. CDR3 coding DNA: TGTGCCTGTGACACTCGGGGTCCCCCAGGGTATAAACTCATCTTT.

This clone appeared a few times. TCRdb's listed protein matches a much larger clone and diverges from this DNA's translation at residue 16, likely through a read error; the protein shown comes from the DNA. The gene calls are TRDV1 and TRDJ1; TRDD3 agrees at 11 bases. Because TCRdb records no J gene, it was assigned here through a match of the DNA to germline. Germline V CDR1 and CDR2: TSWWSYY, QGS. V shed 4 bases, J shed 7 bases, and the junction held 29 bases outside the gene matches. CDR3 length equals 22 residues. Here the CDR3 reads CALGATFLLAELGDTTAGKLIF. Written as DNA, the CDR3 is TGTGCTCTTGGGGCGACCTTCCTACTCGCGGAATTGGGGGATACGACGGCCGGTAAACTCATCTTT.

This clone came up many times. TCRdb's listed protein matches a much larger clone and diverges from this DNA's translation at residue 10, likely through a read error; the protein shown comes from the DNA. This chain joins TRDV2 and TRDJ1; 10 bases match TRDD3. The J gene was missing in TCRdb and was found by matching the end of the DNA to germline. The V gene end was trimmed by 3 bases and the J gene end by 2 bases; junction bases not matched to a gene: 14. Germline V gene lookup returns CDR1 GEAIGNYY and CDR2 EKD. The length of the CDR3 is 18 residues. In DNA form, the CDR3 reads TGTGCCTGTGACCCGGTACTGGGGGATTCAAGAGAGACCGATAAACTCATCTTT. It yields the protein CACDPVLGDSRETDKLIF.

This clone was recorded a few times. The protein TCRdb lists belongs to a much larger clone and differs from this DNA's translation at residue 19, which points to a read error; the protein shown is made from the DNA. The chain couples TRDV1 to TRDJ1, with 9 nucleotides matching TRDD3. The J gene comes from matching the DNA to germline here; TCRdb lacks it. Germline lookup yields CDR1 TSWWSYY and CDR2 QGS. The CDR3 contains 22 residues. CDR3 sequence (DNA): TGTGCTCTTGGGGCTCCTATCCACCGAGTCCCGTACTGGGGGAAGTACACCGATGAACTCATCTTT. It specifies CALGAPIHRVPYWGKYTDELIF.

This clone was detected ten times or more. Only one base separates this from a far larger clonotype, so it likely reflects a read error. This chain joins TRDV1 and TRDJ1; D is unclear. CDR3 length equals 13 residues. CDR1 is TSWWSYY, CDR2 QGS, per germline. The CDR3: CALVALTTDKLTF. The CDR3 nucleotides read TGTGCTCTTGTGGCCCTAACCACCGATAAACTCACCTTT.

This clone was counted between two and nine times. This DNA's translation differs at residue 9 from TCRdb's protein, which comes from a much larger clone; a read error is likely, and the protein shown is translated from the DNA. The chain recombines TRDV1 with TRDJ1; 7 positions match TRDD3. Germline matching of the DNA provided the J gene here, since TCRdb leaves it blank. V shed 0 bases and J 0 bases; nucleotides not matched to a gene: 19. In germline, CDR1 is TSWWSYY, CDR2 QGS. The CDR3 loop spans 21 amino acids. The chain's CDR3 is CALGELSSIWAWGPYTDKLIF. CDR3 nucleotide sequence: TGTGCTCTTGGGGAACTAAGCTCCATATGGGCCTGGGGGCCGTACACCGATAAACTCATCTTT.

This clone has just a few counts. For this DNA, TCRdb reports the protein of a much larger clone, which diverges at residue 9, most likely from a read error; the protein presented here is translated directly from the DNA. The V call is TRDV1, the J call TRDJ1; 8 bases are a match to TRDD3. The V gene's germline CDR1 is TSWWSYY and CDR2 QGS. V lost 0 bases to trimming and J lost 5 bases; unmatched junction nucleotides: 20. The CDR3 has 20 residues. CDR3 protein: CALGELEVHRGYRRGDKLIF. CDR3 nucleotide sequence: TGTGCTCTTGGGGAACTAGAGGTGCATAGGGGATACAGGAGGGGAGATAAACTCATCTTT.

This clone was recorded many times. The protein in TCRdb stems from a much larger clone and differs at residue 8 from this DNA's translation, likely a read error; here the protein is translated from the DNA. The CDR3 protein is CAYSPSGGAVGDTSDKLIF. The DNA of the CDR3 is TGTGCTTATAGTCCCAGCGGTGGGGCGGTGGGGGATACGTCCGATAAACTCATCTTT. The rearrangement links TRAV38-2/DV8 to TRDJ1; TRDD3 matches at 11 bases. The CDR3 extends over 19 amino acids. The V segment lost 5 bases and the J segment 3 bases; nucleotides outside the gene matches: 18. The germline V gene has CDR1 TSESDYY and CDR2 QEAYKQQN.

This clone was counted at least ten times. TCRdb pairs this DNA with a much larger clone's protein that differs at residue 6, likely a read error; the protein shown was translated from the DNA. The V call is TRDV1, the J call TRDJ1, with 12 bases identical to TRDD3. Germline V gives CDR1 TSWWSYY, CDR2 QGS. After removal of 1 base from V and 9 bases from J, the junction contained 18 bases not matched to a gene. The CDR3 runs to 19 residues. This CDR3 reads CALGEPRAPPNSGGYELIF. In DNA form, the CDR3 reads TGTGCTCTTGGGGAACCTAGGGCCCCTCCAAATTCTGGGGGATACGAACTCATCTTT.

This clone came up a few times. The protein TCRdb gives is from a much larger clone and does not agree with this DNA's translation at residue 23, likely a read error; the protein shown here comes from the DNA. CDR3: CALGEPLFLAPKLGDTRRKGGTGKLIF. DNA of the CDR3: TGTGCTCTTGGGGAACCCCTCTTCCTAGCCCCCAAGCTAGGGGATACGCGGCGAAAGGGGGGTACCGGTAAACTCATCTTT. J is TRDJ1 and V is TRDV1, with TRDD3 matching 9 bases. TCRdb leaves out the J gene; it was filled in here by matching the DNA to germline. This CDR3 is built from 27 residues. Germline values: CDR1 TSWWSYY, CDR2 QGS.